Sequencing of this T cell receptor beta chain was carried out in a study of T cell responses to AZD1222 COVID-19 vaccine. Study-wide findings and caveats: The study found vaccine-associated CD4 TCRs spanning spike, dominant at 160-218 and 743-854.

Turning to this clone: What it binds is unknown.

Trimming took 1 base from V and 6 from J, leaving 6 bases between them. Germline lookup yields CDR1 SGHTA and CDR2 FQGTGA. The CDR3 contains 13 residues. Produced via immunoSEQ multiplex PCR; TCRdb's table is partial and in-frame only. This table has roughly 120,000 clones, 89% appearing once. The sequence was obtained from an adult in good health. V gene TRBV7-3 combines with J gene TRBJ2-2; D is ambiguous. The sequences come from peripheral blood, collected on day 0 of AZD1222 vaccination. The DNA for the CDR3 is TGTGCCAGCAGCTTAAGGGGTCCCGGGGAGCTGTTTTTT. Its translation: CASSLRGPGELFF.